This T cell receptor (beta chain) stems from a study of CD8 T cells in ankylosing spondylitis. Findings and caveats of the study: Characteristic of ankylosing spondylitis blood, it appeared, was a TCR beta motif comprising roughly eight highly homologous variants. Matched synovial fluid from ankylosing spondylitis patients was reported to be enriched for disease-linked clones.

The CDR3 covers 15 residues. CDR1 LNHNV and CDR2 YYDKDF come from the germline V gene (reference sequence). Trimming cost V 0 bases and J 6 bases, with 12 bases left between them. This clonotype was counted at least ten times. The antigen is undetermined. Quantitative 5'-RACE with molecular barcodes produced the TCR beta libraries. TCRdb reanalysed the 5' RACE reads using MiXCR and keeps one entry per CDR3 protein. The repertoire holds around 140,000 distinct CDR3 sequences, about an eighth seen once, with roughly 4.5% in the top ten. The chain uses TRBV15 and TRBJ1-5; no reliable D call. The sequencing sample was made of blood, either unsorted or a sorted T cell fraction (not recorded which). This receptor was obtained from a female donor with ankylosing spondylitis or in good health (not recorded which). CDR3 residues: CATSRDPGPGQPQHF. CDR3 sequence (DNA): TGTGCCACCAGCAGAGATCCAGGTCCCGGTCAGCCCCAGCATTTT. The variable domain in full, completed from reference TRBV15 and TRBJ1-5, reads DAMVIQNPRYQVTQFGKPVTLSCSQTLNHNVMYWYQQKSSQAPKLLFHYYDKDFNNEADTPDNFQSRRPNTSFCFLDIRSPGLGDTAMYLCATSRDPGPGQPQHFGDGTRLSIL.